Each of the 29 T cell receptor beta chains below was sequenced from the same sample in a study of shared clonotypes between healthy human individuals. TCRdb keeps only in-frame clones here, not all; method: immunoSEQ multiplex PCR. Altogether under 600,000 clones are present, approximately 79% being singletons, with the ten largest covering around 12%. The sample taken for sequencing was PBMCs. The source is a woman aged 40 to 55 in good health. Some clones in this sample may be carry-over from other donors' samples.

The chain recombines TRBV27 with TRBJ2-5; TRBD1 agrees at 8 bases. Trimming took 0 bases from V and 11 from J; bases not matched to a gene: 11. Germline-derived CDR1 and CDR2 are MNHEY and SMNVEV (reference sequence). The CDR3 consists of 15 residues. CDR3 residues: CASSLSGRGLGEQYF. The CDR3 nucleotides read TGTGCCAGCAGTTTATCGGGCAGGGGGCTTGGAGAGCAGTACTTC.

This clone was observed at least ten times. The chain couples TRBV10-2 to TRBJ1-4; a possible D gene is TRBD1 (6 bases). CDR1 and CDR2 (germline): WSHSY, SAAADI. V was pared by 4 bases and J by 4 bases, with 10 bases between. The CDR3 extends over 14 amino acids. CDR3 protein: CASSAGGDNEKLFF. The DNA for the CDR3 is TGCGCCAGCAGTGCCGGGGGCGATAATGAAAAACTGTTTTTT.

The V and J genes are TRBV10-3 and TRBJ1-2; 7 nucleotides align to TRBD1. The junction had 4 bases not matched to a gene; V was cut back by 2 bases and J by 1 base. This CDR3 has 15 amino acids. Germline V CDR1 and CDR2: ENHRY, SYGVKD. The CDR3 spells CAISEGQANNYGYTF. CDR3 nucleotide sequence: TGTGCCATCAGTGAGGGACAGGCGAATAACTATGGCTACACCTTC.

The CDR3, as DNA: TGCAGCGTTGAAGATCGGCCGGGACAGGCCCGTACTCGGTACTTC. Its protein product is CSVEDRPGQARTRYF. The chain employs TRBV29-1 and TRBJ2-7; TRBD1 matches at 8 bases. Trimming cost V 0 bases and J 12 bases; bases outside gene matches: 16. Germline lookup yields CDR1 SQVTM and CDR2 ANQGSEA. There are 15 residues in the CDR3.

The rearrangement joins TRBV6-6 to TRBJ2-1; tentative D call: TRBD1 (5 bases). This CDR3 spans 15 amino acids. Trimming pared 0 bases from V and 7 bases from J, leaving 13 bases between. CDR1 is MNHNY, CDR2 SVGAGI, per germline (reference sequence). The CDR3 region has the DNA TGTGCCAGCAGTTACTCTCCAGGGAAGTGGAATGAGCAGTTCTTC. Translated, it gives CASSYSPGKWNEQFF.

This chain uses TRBV19 with TRBJ1-1; 10 bases are a match to TRBD1. This CDR3 spans 14 amino acids. CDR1 LNHDA and CDR2 SQIVND come from the germline V gene (reference sequence). The V segment lost 10 bases and the J segment 1 base; nucleotides outside the gene matches: 6. The CDR3 spells CATSRDRGNTEAFF. CDR3 in DNA: TGTGCCACATCCCGGGACAGGGGGAACACTGAAGCTTTCTTT.

The rearrangement links TRBV6-5 to TRBJ1-2; D unresolved. The CDR3 runs to 16 residues. V lost 0 bases to trimming and J lost 8 bases, with 19 bases between them. The germline gives CDR1 MNHEY, CDR2 SVGAGI. This CDR3 is CASSYSVTVLGGGYTF. The CDR3 nucleotides read TGTGCCAGCAGTTACTCGGTCACAGTCCTTGGAGGGGGCTACACCTTC.

This chain joins TRBV4-2 and TRBJ2-1; D is undetermined. Germline V gene lookup returns CDR1 LGHNA and CDR2 YNFKEQ. The CDR3 runs 17 residues. The V gene lost 0 bases and the J gene lost 0 bases, with 12 bases spanning the gap. The CDR3 DNA reads as TGTGCCAGCAGCCAAGATATGGCGGCTAGCTCCTACAATGAGCAGTTCTTC. It codes for CASSQDMAASSYNEQFF.

As to this clone: Other DNA sequences in this sample translate to the same CDR3. The chain uses TRBV20-1 and TRBJ1-2; D not resolved. The CDR3 is 9 residues long. Trimming stripped 3 bases from V and 8 bases from J, with 4 bases between. The germline V gene has CDR1 DFQATT and CDR2 SNEGSKA (reference sequence). In DNA, the CDR3 is TGCAGTGCTAGCGGGGGCTACACCTTC. Protein product: CSASGGYTF.

The chain uses TRBV11-2 and TRBJ2-5; maybe TRBD2 (7 bases). V lost 1 base to trimming and J lost 4 bases, with 13 bases between them. CDR3 length equals 15 residues. CDR1 is SGHAT and CDR2 is FQNNGV in the germline V gene. The CDR3 bases are TGTGCCAGCAGCTTAGGCGGGAGAGGGGGAGAGACCCAGTACTTC. It codes for CASSLGGRGGETQYF.

This clone has more than one count but fewer than ten. Other nucleotide sequences in the sample specify the same CDR3. This chain uses TRBV7-9 with TRBJ2-1, with D possibly matching TRBD2 (6 bases). V shed 0 bases and J shed 1 base, with 10 bases lying between them. CDR1 SEHNR and CDR2 FQNEAQ come from the germline V gene (reference sequence). The CDR3 extends over 16 amino acids. CDR3 region: CASSLALAGSYNEQFF. The DNA of the CDR3 is TGTGCCAGCAGCTTAGCGCTTGCGGGGTCCTACAATGAGCAGTTCTTC.

The chain has TRBV11-1 and TRBJ1-1, with D possibly being TRBD1 (5 bases). Germline V gives CDR1 SGHAT, CDR2 FQDESV (reference sequence). The CDR3 totals 16 residues. V was shortened by 2 bases and J by 10 bases, with 23 bases between the two germline ends. CDR3 in amino acids: CASSLIRAGTKKVAFF. The CDR3 DNA sequence: TGTGCCAGCAGCTTAATCCGGGCAGGGACCAAAAAGGTAGCTTTCTTT.

The genes are TRBV4-3 and TRBJ1-2; 7 bases align to TRBD1. The CDR3 covers 15 residues. The ends lost 4 bases at V and 4 bases at J; junction bases unmatched: 9. Germline CDR1 and CDR2: LGHNA and YSLEER. As DNA, the CDR3 is TGCGCCAGCAGCCCACAGGGGAGTTTGCTCTATGGCTACACCTTC. It specifies CASSPQGSLLYGYTF.

The chain joins TRBV5-1 to TRBJ2-5; 11 nucleotides line up with TRBD2. Looked up from germline, CDR1 is SGHRS and CDR2 is YFSETQ. CDR3 length equals 16 residues. V dropped 5 bases and J dropped 5; count of bases not matched to a gene: 11. The CDR3 bases are TGCGCCAGCAGAGAGGGACTAGCGGAGAGGGTGGAGACCCAGTACTTC. It encodes CASREGLAERVETQYF.

This clone showed up just a few times. The genes are TRBV7-3 and TRBJ2-3; D is uncertain. CDR1 SGHTA and CDR2 FQGTGA come from the germline V gene. CDR3 length equals 13 residues. Trimming took 1 base from V and 0 from J, leaving 2 bases between them. The CDR3 nucleotides read TGTGCCAGCAGCTTAATCAGCACAGATACGCAGTATTTT. Its translation is CASSLISTDTQYF.

This clone was seen more than once but under ten times. The chain couples TRBV6-5 to TRBJ2-7; D not resolved. Germline V gene lookup returns CDR1 MNHEY and CDR2 SVGAGI. The CDR3 loop spans 11 amino acids. The germline V and J ends were trimmed by 8 bases and 3 bases, with 8 bases remaining between them. CDR3 protein: CASGPRYEQYF. CDR3 bases: TGTGCCAGCGGACCACGCTACGAGCAGTACTTC.

The V and J genes are TRBV2 and TRBJ1-2, with a possible D match to TRBD1 (6 bases). V gave up 5 bases and J gave up 4 bases, with 11 bases separating them. The germline V gene has CDR1 SNHLY and CDR2 FYNNEI. The CDR3 covers 13 residues. In DNA, the CDR3 is TGTGCCAGCAGTCAGGACAGAGCCTATGGCTACACCTTC. This codes for CASSQDRAYGYTF.

V usage is TRBV30 and J usage is TRBJ2-3; 10 bases match TRBD2. Germline V lookup: CDR1 GTSNPN, CDR2 SVGIG (reference sequence). V trimming: 3 bases; J trimming: 7 bases; junction bases outside the gene matches: 19. The CDR3 loop spans 18 amino acids. This CDR3 is CAWSIGGGGSGRAHTQYF. The DNA of the CDR3 is TGTGCCTGGAGCATTGGGGGGGGCGGAAGCGGGAGGGCCCATACGCAGTATTTT.

This clone showed up many times. The chain joins TRBV28 to TRBJ1-4; D gene ambiguous. The CDR3 sequence is 11 residues long. The V end lost 6 bases, the J end lost 5 bases, and 4 bases lay between the germline ends. Germline lookup yields CDR1 MDHEN and CDR2 SYDVKM. The CDR3 reads CASRLNEKLFF. The CDR3 DNA reads TGTGCCAGCAGGCTAAATGAAAAACTGTTTTTT. Based on the CDR3 plus reference TRBV28 and TRBJ1-4, the full variable domain is DVKVTQSSRYLVKRTGEKVFLECVQDMDHENMFWYRQDPGLGLRLIYFSYDVKMKEKGDIPEGYSVSREKKERFSLILESASTNQTSMYLCASRLNEKLFFGSGTQLSVL.

The sample holds a few counts of this clone. This chain connects TRBV5-4 to TRBJ2-4; D may be TRBD2 (5 bases). V lost 4 bases and J 5 bases, leaving 10 bases between the germline ends. This CDR3 comprises 13 residues. From germline, CDR1 is SGHNT and CDR2 YYREEE (reference sequence). In nucleotides, the CDR3 is TGTGCCAGCAGCCCCGACTATCAAAACATTCAGTACTTC. The encoded protein is CASSPDYQNIQYF.

V usage is TRBV4-2 and J usage is TRBJ2-7; 8 nucleotides align to TRBD1. Looked up from germline, CDR1 is LGHNA and CDR2 is YNFKEQ. CDR3 size: 16 residues. Trimming took 1 base from V and 6 from J; bases not matched to a gene: 11. The CDR3 sequence is CASSQGNGQGGIEQYF. The CDR3 DNA is TGTGCCAGCAGCCAAGGAAACGGACAGGGAGGCATCGAGCAGTACTTC.

In its sample, this clone was seen once. V usage is TRBV13 and J usage is TRBJ2-3, with 8 bases aligning to TRBD1. The germline V gene encodes CDR1 PRHDT and CDR2 FYEKMQ (reference sequence). The V gene end was trimmed by 4 bases and the J gene end by 2 bases; junction bases not matched to a gene: 5. The CDR3 has 15 amino acids. Here the CDR3 reads CASSSGQVPTDTQYF. The CDR3 DNA sequence: TGTGCCAGCAGCTCGGGACAGGTTCCCACAGATACGCAGTATTTT.

This chain joins TRBV7-2 and TRBJ2-1, with a tentative D call TRBD1 (6 bases). Germline lookup yields CDR1 SGHTA and CDR2 FQGNSA. The CDR3 has 14 amino acids. Trimming shortened V by 8 bases and J by 2 bases, and 13 bases separated the two germline ends. For the CDR3, the DNA is TGTGCCAGCGCTGGACAGATTACCTACAATGAGCAGTTCTTC. The encoded protein is CASAGQITYNEQFF.

This clone is a singleton in its sample. This chain joins TRBV30 and TRBJ1-6; D is unclear. Germline V lookup: CDR1 GTSNPN, CDR2 SVGIG (reference sequence). V lost 1 base to trimming and J lost 9 bases, with 10 bases between them. The CDR3 totals 13 residues. The CDR3 coding sequence is TGTGCCTGGAGTGAGGCTTTGGGTTCACCCCTCCACTTT. This codes for CAWSEALGSPLHF.

Turning to this clone: At the DNA level, this CDR3 is encoded by other sequences in the same sample as well. This chain links TRBV30 with TRBJ2-5; D gene unclear. V was pared by 1 base and J by 5 bases, with 5 bases between. In germline, CDR1 is GTSNPN, CDR2 SVGIG (reference sequence). The length of the CDR3 is 11 residues. The CDR3 bases are TGTGCCTGGAGTGGTGGGGAGACCCAGTACTTC. Translated, it gives CAWSGGETQYF.

This clone was seen more than once but under ten times. The chain carries TRBV5-4 and TRBJ1-2; 8 bases align to TRBD1. CDR1 and CDR2 (germline): SGHNT, YYREEE (reference sequence). V lost 4 bases and J lost 2; bases outside the gene matches: 7. This CDR3 is built from 15 residues. CDR3 sequence: CASSIPGQENYGYTF. The CDR3 DNA reads as TGTGCCAGCAGCATACCGGGACAGGAAAACTATGGCTACACCTTC.

V gene TRBV5-1 combines with J gene TRBJ1-2; TRBD1 matches 7 bases. This CDR3 comprises 14 residues. V trimming: 1 base; J trimming: 3 bases; junction bases outside the gene matches: 3. The germline CDR1 and CDR2 sequences are SGHRS and YFSETQ. This chain's CDR3 is CASSLQGGDYGYTF. The CDR3 DNA is TGCGCCAGCAGCTTGCAAGGGGGCGACTATGGCTACACCTTC.

The genes are TRBV28 and TRBJ1-1; 10 bases line up with TRBD1. CDR1 MDHEN and CDR2 SYDVKM come from the germline V gene. The CDR3 loop spans 14 amino acids. Germline trimming cut 9 bases from V and 4 bases from J; bases unmatched to any gene: 8. The CDR3 spells CASWRDRGATEAFF. The CDR3 nucleotides read TGTGCCAGTTGGAGGGACAGGGGTGCCACTGAAGCTTTCTTT.

A few counts support this clone. The chain links TRBV2 to TRBJ2-2; 9 nucleotides align to TRBD2. Germline assignment: CDR1 SNHLY and CDR2 FYNNEI. This CDR3 is 16 amino acids long. The trim removed 7 bases at V and 3 bases at J, leaving 9 bases unmatched. CDR3 nucleotides: TGTGCCAGCATCGAGGGGACTAGCTACGACACCGGGGAGCTGTTTTTT. This sequence encodes CASIEGTSYDTGELFF.